A selection of T cell receptor beta chains follows, all from one sample in a study of blood T cell repertoires in COVID-19. Only in-frame clones appear in the TCRdb table, and some are missing; sequencing was by immunoSEQ multiplex PCR. The top ten hold 10% of the sample, which has 350,000 or so clones, around 87% seen once. The sequenced material came from peripheral blood. The source of these receptors is a woman younger than 45 with COVID-19, enrolled during active disease. Both conserved end residues are part of each CDR3. Fields, in order: V gene, clone size, D gene, J gene, CDR3 protein, CDR3 DNA. A D gene is named only where the DNA matches it firmly. Clone size is not always given. Where it is, it says once, few, many or a class for expanded clones.

>TRBV3-1/TRBV3-2|-|-|TRBJ1-6
CASSQRQRNSPLHF
TGTGCCAGCAGCCAAAGACAGAGAAATTCACCCCTCCACTTT
>TRBV5-1|-|TRBD1|TRBJ2-7
CASSNGQGGEQYF
TGCGCCAGCAGCAACGGACAGGGTGGTGAGCAGTACTTC
>TRBV30|-|TRBD1|TRBJ2-7
CAWSDLLGTGSYEQYF
TGTGCCTGGAGTGACCTCCTAGGGACAGGTTCATACGAGCAGTACTTC
>TRBV15|-|TRBD2|TRBJ2-7
CATSRDQGLGTYEQYF
TGTGCCACCAGCAGAGATCAAGGACTAGGTACCTACGAGCAGTACTTC
>TRBV4-1|once|-|TRBJ2-3
CASSPPGGAGPTDTQYF
TGCGCCAGCAGCCCCCCTGGAGGTGCGGGCCCCACAGATACGCAGTATTTT
>TRBV19|-|-|TRBJ2-7
CAPPGSEQYF
TGTGCCCCCCCGGGGAGCGAGCAGTACTTC
>TRBV28|-|TRBD1|TRBJ2-7
CASSFRLQGASYEQYF
TGTGCCAGCAGTTTTCGGCTGCAGGGGGCCTCCTACGAGCAGTACTTC
>TRBV4-1|-|-|TRBJ1-1
CASSLGQLNTEAFF
TGCGCCAGCAGTCTAGGACAGTTGAACACTGAAGCTTTCTTT
>TRBV28|few|-|TRBJ1-5
CASSLRGGNQPQHF
TGTGCCAGCAGTTTACGAGGAGGCAATCAGCCCCAGCATTTT
>TRBV9|once|-|TRBJ1-6
CASSVGRNSPLHF
TGTGCCAGCAGCGTTGGCCGTAATTCACCCCTCCACTTT
>TRBV10-1|-|TRBD1|TRBJ2-7
CASSVLGGPYEQYF
TGCGCCAGCAGTGTCTTAGGGGGCCCGTACGAGCAGTACTTC
>TRBV29-1|-|TRBD1|TRBJ1-2
CSVVTGGGYYGYTF
TGCAGCGTTGTAACAGGGGGCGGGTACTATGGCTACACCTTC
>TRBV28|once|TRBD2|TRBJ2-1
CASSLSGRHEQFF
TGTGCCAGCAGTTTGAGCGGGAGGCATGAGCAGTTCTTC
>TRBV6-6|-|-|TRBJ1-5
CASSYSPNQPQHF
TGTGCCAGCAGTTACTCTCCGAATCAGCCCCAGCATTTT
>TRBV25-1|-|-|TRBJ2-1
CASSRQRGNEQFF
TGTGCCAGCAGTCGACAGAGGGGGAATGAGCAGTTCTTC
>TRBV7-9|-|TRBD1|TRBJ2-7
CASSLGDRGYEQYF
TGTGCCAGCAGCTTAGGGGACAGGGGCTACGAGCAGTACTTC
>TRBV15|-|-|TRBJ2-7
CATSRGGQFSYEQYF
TGTGCCACCAGCAGAGGTGGACAGTTCTCCTACGAGCAGTACTTC
>TRBV19|-|TRBD1|TRBJ2-7
CASSIPGDRGKSEQYF
TGTGCCAGTAGTATTCCGGGTGACAGGGGGAAATCCGAGCAGTACTTC
>TRBV28|-|TRBD1|TRBJ2-3
CASFGQGADTQYF
TGTGCCAGCTTTGGGCAGGGGGCAGATACGCAGTATTTT
>TRBV4-3|-|TRBD2|TRBJ2-1
CASSQDQREGNEQFF
TGCGCCAGCAGCCAAGATCAGCGGGAGGGCAATGAGCAGTTCTTC
>TRBV3-1/TRBV3-2|-|TRBD2|TRBJ2-7
CASSHGAGGDEQYF
TGTGCCAGCAGCCACGGGGCGGGAGGTGACGAGCAGTACTTC
>TRBV2|few|TRBD1|TRBJ1-2
CASRGGQGRPPYGYTF
TGTGCCAGCAGGGGGGGACAGGGTCGACCTCCCTATGGCTACACCTTC
>TRBV5-1|-|-|TRBJ1-2
CASSLAGARGYTF
TGCGCCAGCAGCTTGGCAGGGGCGCGAGGCTACACCTTC
>TRBV9|once|TRBD2|TRBJ2-1
CASSVVASGNEQFF
TGTGCCAGCAGCGTAGTAGCTAGCGGGAACGAGCAGTTCTTC